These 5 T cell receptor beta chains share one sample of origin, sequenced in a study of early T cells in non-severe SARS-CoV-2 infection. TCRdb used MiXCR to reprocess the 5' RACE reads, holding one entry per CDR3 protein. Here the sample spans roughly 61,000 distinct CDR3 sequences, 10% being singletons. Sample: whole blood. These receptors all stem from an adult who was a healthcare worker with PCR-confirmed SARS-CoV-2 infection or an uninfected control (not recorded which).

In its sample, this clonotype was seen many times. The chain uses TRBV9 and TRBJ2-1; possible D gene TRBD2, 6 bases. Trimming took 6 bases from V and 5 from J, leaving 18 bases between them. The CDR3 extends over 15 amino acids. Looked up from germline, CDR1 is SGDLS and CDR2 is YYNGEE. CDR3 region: CASTAGGGNHNEQFF. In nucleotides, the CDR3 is TGTGCCAGCACCGCTGGTGGAGGGAACCACAATGAGCAGTTCTTC.

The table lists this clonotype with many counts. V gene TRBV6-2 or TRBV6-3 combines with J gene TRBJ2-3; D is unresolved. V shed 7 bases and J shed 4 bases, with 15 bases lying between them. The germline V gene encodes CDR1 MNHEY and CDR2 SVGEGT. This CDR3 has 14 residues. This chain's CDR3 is CASTRRHSADTQYF. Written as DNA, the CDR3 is TGTGCCAGCACCCGGCGGCACTCCGCAGATACGCAGTATTTT.

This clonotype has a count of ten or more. CDR3 amino acids: CASSYSHQGWNEQFF. The CDR3 region has the DNA TGTGCCAGCAGTTACTCGCACCAGGGGTGGAATGAGCAGTTCTTC. The chain recombines TRBV6-5 with TRBJ2-1, with a tentative D call TRBD1 (6 bases). V gave up 0 bases and J gave up 7 bases, with 13 bases separating them. Per the germline V gene, CDR1 is MNHEY and CDR2 is SVGAGI. The CDR3 spans 15 residues.

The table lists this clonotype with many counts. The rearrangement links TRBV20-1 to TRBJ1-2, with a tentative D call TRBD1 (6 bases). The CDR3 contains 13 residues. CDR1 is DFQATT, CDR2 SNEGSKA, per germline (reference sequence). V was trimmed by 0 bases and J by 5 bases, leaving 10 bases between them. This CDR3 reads CSAREITGYGYTF. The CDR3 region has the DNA TGCAGTGCTAGAGAGATCACAGGGTATGGCTACACCTTC.

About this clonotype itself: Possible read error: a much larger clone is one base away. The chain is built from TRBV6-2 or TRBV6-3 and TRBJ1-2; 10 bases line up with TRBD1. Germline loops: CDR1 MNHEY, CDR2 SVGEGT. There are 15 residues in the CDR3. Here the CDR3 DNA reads TGTGCCAACAGTAACCGGGACAGGGGAAACTATGGCTACACCTTC. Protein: CANSNRDRGNYGYTF.